This T cell receptor (beta chain) was recovered during a study of identical twins. Study outcomes and limitations: Conclusions were drawn cross-sectionally by statistical analysis, without following the same donors. Sequences that were beta out-of-frame showed weaker excess twin sharing. Zero-insertion analyses might be partly confounded by invariant T cells like MAIT and iNKT.

Template switching supplied a universal primer site; unique molecular identifiers were carried on the cDNA. TCRdb analysed the 5' RACE reads with MiXCR anew, one entry per CDR3 protein. This sample has 200,000 to 250,000 distinct CDR3 sequences, with 6% to 8.5% found just once. The length of the CDR3 is 12 residues. The germline V and J ends were trimmed by 8 bases and 4 bases, with 11 bases remaining between them. CDR1 and CDR2 from the germline V gene are MDHEN and SYDVKM. A few counts support this clonotype. The target antigen is unknown. These data also featured in a second study, about yellow fever vaccine responses in identical twins.

This chain links TRBV28 with TRBJ1-1; D remains unclear. Input material: CD8+ T cells sorted from blood. The source is a woman aged 18-30 years in good health. The DNA for the CDR3 is TGTGCCAGCGGTGACCTGAGCACTGAAGCTTTCTTT. It yields the protein CASGDLSTEAFF.